A selection of T cell receptor beta chains follows, all from one sample in a study of OX40 agonist ivuxolimab in advanced cancers. The repertoire was sequenced with immunoSEQ multiplex PCR; TCRdb's copy has only in-frame clones and lacks some. Of 40,000 to 50,000 clones in the sample, 75% to 90% are singletons; the top ten hold about 48%. The source was CD4+ or CD8+ T cells sorted from blood, collected in a trial of the OX40 agonist ivuxolimab. These receptors were taken from an adult with an advanced solid tumor such as melanoma, head and neck, liver or kidney cancer. Both conserved end residues are part of each CDR3. D genes are given only for firm matches.

j_gene,v_gene,d_gene,CDR3aa
TRBJ2-7,TRBV6-5,NA,CASSPNTGYSYEQYF
TRBJ2-5,TRBV6-5,TRBD2,CASSHFSGVGETQYF
TRBJ2-3,TRBV7-2,TRBD2,CASSPWTSGSRDAQYF
TRBJ1-1,TRBV5-1,NA,CASRPGREGTEAFF
TRBJ2-1,TRBV14,TRBD2,CASSQRVAGATEQFF
TRBJ2-7,TRBV18,TRBD1,CASSPRTGGNEQYF
TRBJ2-1,TRBV11-3,NA,CASSLGLGYNEQFF
TRBJ1-2,TRBV2,NA,CASSEVGGAGYTF
TRBJ2-1,TRBV4-1,TRBD2,CASSHLAAGGRNNEQFF
TRBJ1-6,TRBV5-6,NA,CASSRSSVNSPLHF
TRBJ1-5,TRBV5-1,NA,CASSSTGGNQPQHF
TRBJ2-2,TRBV6-4,TRBD2,CASKASGSNTGELFF
TRBJ2-5,TRBV11-2,NA,CASSLEGIGQETQYF
TRBJ1-4,TRBV18,TRBD1,CASSPGQGDEKLFF
TRBJ2-3,TRBV29-1,TRBD1,CSVEVTTGTGEVDTQYF
TRBJ2-2,TRBV19,NA,CASSLEYTGELFF
TRBJ2-7,TRBV6-4,TRBD2,CATRSGSSYEQYF
TRBJ2-1,TRBV7-3,NA,CASSLKSGTDIYNEQFF
TRBJ2-5,TRBV11-2,NA,CASSLGLQETQYF
TRBJ2-5,TRBV5-1,NA,CASSRTTGQETQYF
TRBJ2-1,TRBV27,NA,CASSLSPAPYNEQFF
TRBJ2-5,TRBV5-1,NA,CASSPQEGGKTQYF
TRBJ1-1,TRBV19,NA,CASRNHRATEAFF
TRBJ2-3,TRBV11-2,NA,CASSLDGRTDTQYF
TRBJ1-2,TRBV10-3,NA,CAISGPRQNNYGYTF
TRBJ1-6,TRBV6-1,NA,CASSDRDNSPLHF
TRBJ2-1,TRBV7-9,NA,CASSLDRLPRAPSYNEQFF
TRBJ1-3,TRBV11-3,NA,CASSLSAGFGNTIYF
TRBJ2-7,TRBV28,TRBD1,CASSPGTAIPREQYF
TRBJ1-6,TRBV6-4,NA,CASSERKVGGPSYNSPLHF
TRBJ2-5,TRBV6-1,NA,CASSEGTIQETQYF
TRBJ1-6,TRBV13,NA,CASSLGTGRPDNSPLHF
TRBJ2-3,TRBV7-9,NA,CASSLPDGDSTDTQYF
TRBJ2-3,TRBV7-3,TRBD1,CASSPGGQETDTQYF
TRBJ2-2,TRBV28,NA,CASSSTGKTGELFF
TRBJ1-4,TRBV7-6,TRBD1,CASSFPRGRLSGTNEKLFF
TRBJ2-1,TRBV19,NA,CASSPRHLTSSYNEQFF
TRBJ1-1,TRBV28,NA,CASSLSTRRGGAFF
TRBJ2-3,TRBV28,NA,CASSFPSELRDTQYF
TRBJ1-4,TRBV6-1,NA,CASSEKGQGTWSAEKLFF
TRBJ2-2,TRBV9,NA,CASSETNTGELFF
TRBJ1-1,TRBV19,NA,CASTRSREGTEAFF
TRBJ1-6,TRBV9,NA,CASAETANSPLHF
TRBJ1-3,TRBV10-3,TRBD1,CAISRQGGDTIYF